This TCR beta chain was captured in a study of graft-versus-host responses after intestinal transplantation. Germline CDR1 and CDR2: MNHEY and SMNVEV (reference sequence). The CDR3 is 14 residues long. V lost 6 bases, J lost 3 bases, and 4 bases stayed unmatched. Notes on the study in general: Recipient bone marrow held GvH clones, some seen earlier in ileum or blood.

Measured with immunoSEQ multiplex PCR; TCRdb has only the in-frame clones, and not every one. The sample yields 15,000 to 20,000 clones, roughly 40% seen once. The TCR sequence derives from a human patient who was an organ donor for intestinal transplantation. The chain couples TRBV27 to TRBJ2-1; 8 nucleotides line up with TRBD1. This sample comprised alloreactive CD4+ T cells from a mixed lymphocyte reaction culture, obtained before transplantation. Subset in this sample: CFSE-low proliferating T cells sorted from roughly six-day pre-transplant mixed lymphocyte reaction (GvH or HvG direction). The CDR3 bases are TGTGCCAGCAGCTCTGGACAGGGCTACAATGAGCAGTTCTTC. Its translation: CASSSGQGYNEQFF.